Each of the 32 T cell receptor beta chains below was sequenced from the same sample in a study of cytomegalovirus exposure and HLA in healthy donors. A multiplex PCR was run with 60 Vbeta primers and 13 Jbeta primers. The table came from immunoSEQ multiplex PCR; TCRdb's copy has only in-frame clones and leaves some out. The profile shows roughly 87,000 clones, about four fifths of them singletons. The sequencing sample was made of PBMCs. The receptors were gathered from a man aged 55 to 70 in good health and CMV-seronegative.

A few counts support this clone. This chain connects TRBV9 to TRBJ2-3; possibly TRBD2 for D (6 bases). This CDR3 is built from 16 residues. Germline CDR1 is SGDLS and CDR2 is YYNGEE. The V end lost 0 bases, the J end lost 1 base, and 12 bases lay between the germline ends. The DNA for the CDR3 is TGTGCCAGCAGCGTAGGAGGAGGGATACGCACAGATACGCAGTATTTT. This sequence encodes CASSVGGGIRTDTQYF. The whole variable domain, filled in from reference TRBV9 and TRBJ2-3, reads DSGVTQTPKHLITATGQRVTLRCSPRSGDLSVYWYQQSLDQGLQFLIQYYNGEERAKGNILERFSAQQFPDLHSELNLSSLELGDSALYFCASSVGGGIRTDTQYFGPGTRLTVL.

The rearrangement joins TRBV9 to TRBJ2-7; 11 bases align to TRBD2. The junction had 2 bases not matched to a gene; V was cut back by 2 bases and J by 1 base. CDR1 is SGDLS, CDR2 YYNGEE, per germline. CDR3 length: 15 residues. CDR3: CASSVSGGVSYEQYF. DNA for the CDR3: TGTGCCAGCAGCGTTAGCGGGGGGGTATCCTACGAGCAGTACTTC.

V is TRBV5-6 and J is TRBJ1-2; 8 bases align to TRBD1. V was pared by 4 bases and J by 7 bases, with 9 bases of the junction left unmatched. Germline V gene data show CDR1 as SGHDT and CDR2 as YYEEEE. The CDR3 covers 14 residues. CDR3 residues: CASSGETGVVGYTF. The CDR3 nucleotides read TGTGCCAGCAGCGGAGAGACAGGGGTGGTTGGCTACACCTTC.

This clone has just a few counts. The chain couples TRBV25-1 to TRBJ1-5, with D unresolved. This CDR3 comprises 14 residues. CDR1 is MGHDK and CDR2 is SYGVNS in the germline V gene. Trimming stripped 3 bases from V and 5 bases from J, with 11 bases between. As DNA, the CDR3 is TGTGCCAGCAGTGAGTGGGAGATGGATCAGCCCCAGCATTTT. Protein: CASSEWEMDQPQHF.

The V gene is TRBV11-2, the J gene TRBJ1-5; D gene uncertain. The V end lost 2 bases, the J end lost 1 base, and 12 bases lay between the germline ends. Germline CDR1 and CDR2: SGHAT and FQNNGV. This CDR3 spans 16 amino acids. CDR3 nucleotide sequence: TGTGCCAGCAGCTTACAAGGAGGGATAAGCAATCAGCCCCAGCATTTT. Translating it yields CASSLQGGISNQPQHF.

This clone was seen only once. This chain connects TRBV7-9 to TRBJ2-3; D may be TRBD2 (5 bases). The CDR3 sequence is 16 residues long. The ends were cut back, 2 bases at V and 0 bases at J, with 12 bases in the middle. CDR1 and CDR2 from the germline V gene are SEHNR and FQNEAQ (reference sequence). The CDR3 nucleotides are TGTGCCAGCAGCTTATTGGGAGCCGCTAGCACAGATACGCAGTATTTT. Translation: CASSLLGAASTDTQYF.

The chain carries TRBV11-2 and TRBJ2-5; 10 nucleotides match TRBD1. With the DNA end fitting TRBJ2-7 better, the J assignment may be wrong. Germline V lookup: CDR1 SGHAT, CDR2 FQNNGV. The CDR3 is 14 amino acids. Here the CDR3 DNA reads TGTGCCAGCAGCCTTAGACAGGGGGCGGTCGAGCAGTACTTC. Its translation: CASSLRQGAVEQYF.

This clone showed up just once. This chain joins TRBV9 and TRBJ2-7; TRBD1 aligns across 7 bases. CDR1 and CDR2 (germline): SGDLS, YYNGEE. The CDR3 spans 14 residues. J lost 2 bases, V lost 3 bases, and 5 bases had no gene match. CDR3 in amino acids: CASSEQGSAYEQYF. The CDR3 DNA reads TGTGCCAGCAGCGAACAGGGGTCCGCCTACGAGCAGTACTTC.

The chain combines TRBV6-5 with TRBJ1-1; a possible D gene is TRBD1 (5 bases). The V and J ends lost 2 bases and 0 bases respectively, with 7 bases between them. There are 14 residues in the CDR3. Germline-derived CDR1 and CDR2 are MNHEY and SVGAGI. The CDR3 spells CASSYRGLNTEAFF. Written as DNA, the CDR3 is TGTGCCAGCAGTTACAGGGGCTTGAACACTGAAGCTTTCTTT.

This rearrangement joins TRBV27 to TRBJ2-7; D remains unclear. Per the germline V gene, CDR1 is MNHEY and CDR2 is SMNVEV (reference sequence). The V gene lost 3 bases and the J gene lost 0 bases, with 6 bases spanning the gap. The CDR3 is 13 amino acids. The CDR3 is CASSFRYSYEQYF. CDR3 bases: TGTGCCAGCAGTTTCCGGTACTCCTACGAGCAGTACTTC.

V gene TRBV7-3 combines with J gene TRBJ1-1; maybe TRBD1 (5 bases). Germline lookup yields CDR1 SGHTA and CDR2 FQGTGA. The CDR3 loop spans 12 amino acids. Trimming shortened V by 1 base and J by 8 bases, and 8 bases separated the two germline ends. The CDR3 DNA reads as TGTGCCAGCAGCTTAAACAGGCGGGAAGCTTTCTTT. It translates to CASSLNRREAFF.

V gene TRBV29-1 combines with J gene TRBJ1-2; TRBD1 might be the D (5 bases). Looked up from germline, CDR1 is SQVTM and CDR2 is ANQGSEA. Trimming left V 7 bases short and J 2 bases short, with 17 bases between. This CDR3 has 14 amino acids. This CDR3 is CSASRVGGNYGYTF. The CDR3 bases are TGCAGCGCCTCCCGAGTCGGGGGGAACTATGGCTACACCTTC.

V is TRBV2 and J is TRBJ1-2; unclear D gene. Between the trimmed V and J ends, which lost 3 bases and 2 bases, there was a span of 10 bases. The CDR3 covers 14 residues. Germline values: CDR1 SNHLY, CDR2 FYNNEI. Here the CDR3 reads CASSETTNNYGYTF. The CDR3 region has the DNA TGTGCCAGCAGTGAGACGACAAACAACTATGGCTACACCTTC.

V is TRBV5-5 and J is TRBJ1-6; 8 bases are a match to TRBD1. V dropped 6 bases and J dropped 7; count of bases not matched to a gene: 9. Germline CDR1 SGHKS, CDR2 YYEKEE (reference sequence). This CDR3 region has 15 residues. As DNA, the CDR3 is TGTGCCAGCACCCGGACAGGGTCGTGGAATTCACCCCTCCACTTT. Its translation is CASTRTGSWNSPLHF.

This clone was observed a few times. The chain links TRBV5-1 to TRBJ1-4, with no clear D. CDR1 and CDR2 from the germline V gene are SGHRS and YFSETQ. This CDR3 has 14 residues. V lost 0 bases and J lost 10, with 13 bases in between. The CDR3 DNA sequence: TGCGCCAGCAGCTTGGACTTGAGTGCCGGAAAACTGTTTTTT. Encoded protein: CASSLDLSAGKLFF.

CDR3 protein: CASSIGTTYNEQFF. CDR3 sequence (DNA): TGTGCCAGCAGCATTGGGACAACCTACAATGAGCAGTTCTTC. This chain joins TRBV7-8 and TRBJ2-1, with a weak D call TRBD1 (6 bases). V shed 5 bases and J shed 2 bases, with 10 bases lying between them. Looked up from germline, CDR1 is SGHVS and CDR2 is FQNEAQ. The CDR3 spans 14 residues.

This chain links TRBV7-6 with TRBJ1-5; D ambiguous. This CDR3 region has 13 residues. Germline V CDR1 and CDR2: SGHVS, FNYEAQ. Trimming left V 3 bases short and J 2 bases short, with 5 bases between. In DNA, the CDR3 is TGTGCCAGCAGCTTCGGGGGCAATCAGCCCCAGCATTTT. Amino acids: CASSFGGNQPQHF.

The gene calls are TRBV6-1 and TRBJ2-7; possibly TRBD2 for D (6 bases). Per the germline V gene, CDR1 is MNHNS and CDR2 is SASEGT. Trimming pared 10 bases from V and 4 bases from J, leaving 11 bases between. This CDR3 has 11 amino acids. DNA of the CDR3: TGTGCCACCCGGGGGAGTTACGAGCAGTACTTC. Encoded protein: CATRGSYEQYF.

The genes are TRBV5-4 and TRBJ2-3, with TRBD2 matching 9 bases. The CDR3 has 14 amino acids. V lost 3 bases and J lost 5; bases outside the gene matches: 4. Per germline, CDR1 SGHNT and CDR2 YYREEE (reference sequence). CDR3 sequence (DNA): TGTGCCAGCAGCTGGACTAGCGATAAAGATACGCAGTATTTT. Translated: CASSWTSDKDTQYF.

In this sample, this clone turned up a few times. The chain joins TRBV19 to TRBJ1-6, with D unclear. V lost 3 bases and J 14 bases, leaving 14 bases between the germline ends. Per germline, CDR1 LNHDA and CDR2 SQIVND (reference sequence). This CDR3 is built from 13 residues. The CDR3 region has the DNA TGTGCCAGTAGTATCCTACAGAACGAAGCCCTCCACTTT. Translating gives CASSILQNEALHF.

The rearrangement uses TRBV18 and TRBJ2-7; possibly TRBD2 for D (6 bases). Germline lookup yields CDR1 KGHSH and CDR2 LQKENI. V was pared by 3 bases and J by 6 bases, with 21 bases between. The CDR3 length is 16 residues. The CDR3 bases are TGTGCCAGCTCACCCTTCGTCGTGGCTAGCGATAGCGAGCAGTACTTC. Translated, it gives CASSPFVVASDSEQYF.

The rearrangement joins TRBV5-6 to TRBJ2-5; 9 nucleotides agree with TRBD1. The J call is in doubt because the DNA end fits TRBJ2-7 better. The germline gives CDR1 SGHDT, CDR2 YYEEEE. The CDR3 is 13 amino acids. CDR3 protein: CASTGQGGYEQYF. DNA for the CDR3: TGTGCCAGCACGGGACAGGGTGGGTACGAGCAGTACTTC.

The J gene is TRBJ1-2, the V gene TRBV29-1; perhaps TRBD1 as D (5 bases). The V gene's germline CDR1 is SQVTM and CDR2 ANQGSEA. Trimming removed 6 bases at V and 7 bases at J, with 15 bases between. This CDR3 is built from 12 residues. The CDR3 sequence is CSVLAGRGGYTF. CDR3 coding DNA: TGCAGCGTCCTTGCAGGGAGGGGTGGCTACACCTTC.

CDR3 in DNA: TGTGCCAGCACCCATAGCGACAGGGAAGTCGGGGGCTACACCTTC. Translated: CASTHSDREVGGYTF. V gene TRBV13 combines with J gene TRBJ1-2; 7 bases map to TRBD1. Trimming cost V 7 bases and J 8 bases; bases outside gene matches: 16. This CDR3 is built from 15 residues. Germline CDR1 PRHDT, CDR2 FYEKMQ (reference sequence).

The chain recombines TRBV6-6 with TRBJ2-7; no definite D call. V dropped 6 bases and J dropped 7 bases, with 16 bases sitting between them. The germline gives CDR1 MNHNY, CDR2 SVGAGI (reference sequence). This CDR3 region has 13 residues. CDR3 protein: CASSTGAPIEQYF. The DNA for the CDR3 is TGTGCCAGCAGCACCGGAGCCCCTATAGAGCAGTACTTC.

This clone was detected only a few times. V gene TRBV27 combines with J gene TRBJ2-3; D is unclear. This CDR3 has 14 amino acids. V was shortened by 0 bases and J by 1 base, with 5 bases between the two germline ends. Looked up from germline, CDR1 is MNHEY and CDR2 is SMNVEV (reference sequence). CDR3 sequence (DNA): TGTGCCAGCAGTTTATCACGGGGCACAGATACGCAGTATTTT. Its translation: CASSLSRGTDTQYF.

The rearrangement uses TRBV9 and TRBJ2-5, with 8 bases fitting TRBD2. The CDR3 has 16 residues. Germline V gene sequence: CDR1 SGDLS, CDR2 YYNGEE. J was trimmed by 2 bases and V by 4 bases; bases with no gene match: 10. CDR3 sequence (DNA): TGTGCCAGCAGCCCGGCGGGAGCGGGGGAACAAGAGACCCAGTACTTC. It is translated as CASSPAGAGEQETQYF. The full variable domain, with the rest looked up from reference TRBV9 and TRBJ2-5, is DSGVTQTPKHLITATGQRVTLRCSPRSGDLSVYWYQQSLDQGLQFLIQYYNGEERAKGNILERFSAQQFPDLHSELNLSSLELGDSALYFCASSPAGAGEQETQYFGPGTRLLVL.

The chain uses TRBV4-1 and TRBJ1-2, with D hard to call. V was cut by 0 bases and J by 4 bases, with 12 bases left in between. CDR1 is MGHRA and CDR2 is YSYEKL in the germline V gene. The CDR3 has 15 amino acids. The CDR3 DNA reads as TGCGCCAGCAGCCAAGAAGCCTCTCGCGGCTATGGCTACACCTTC. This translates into CASSQEASRGYGYTF.

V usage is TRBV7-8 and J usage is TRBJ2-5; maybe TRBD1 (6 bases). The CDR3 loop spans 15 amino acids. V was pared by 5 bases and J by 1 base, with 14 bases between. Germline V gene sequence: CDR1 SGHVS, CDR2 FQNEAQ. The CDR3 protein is CASSPEGVTQETQYF. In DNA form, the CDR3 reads TGTGCCAGCAGCCCCGAGGGGGTAACCCAAGAGACCCAGTACTTC.

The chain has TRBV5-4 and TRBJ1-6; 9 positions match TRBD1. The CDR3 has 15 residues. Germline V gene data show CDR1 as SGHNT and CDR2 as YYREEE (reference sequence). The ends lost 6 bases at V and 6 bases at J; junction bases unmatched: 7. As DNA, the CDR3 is TGTGCCAGCACCACCGGGACAGGGCTTAATTCACCCCTCCACTTT. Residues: CASTTGTGLNSPLHF.

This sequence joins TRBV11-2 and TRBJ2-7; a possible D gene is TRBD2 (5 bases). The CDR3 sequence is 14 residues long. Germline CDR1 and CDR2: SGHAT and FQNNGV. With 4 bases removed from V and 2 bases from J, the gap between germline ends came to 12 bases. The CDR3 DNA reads TGTGCCAGCAGCTCCCTCCGGGGTCCCTACGAGCAGTACTTC. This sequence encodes CASSSLRGPYEQYF.

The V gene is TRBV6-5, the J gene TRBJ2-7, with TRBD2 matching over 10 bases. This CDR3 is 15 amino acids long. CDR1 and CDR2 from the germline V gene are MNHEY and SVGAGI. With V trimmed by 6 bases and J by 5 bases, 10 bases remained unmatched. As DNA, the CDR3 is TGTGCCAGCAGGCGGCCGGGACTAGCGTTTAACGAGCAGTACTTC. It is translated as CASRRPGLAFNEQYF.